This T cell receptor beta chain appears in the sequencing data of a study of lymphopenia after photon versus proton radiotherapy. The CDR3 loop spans 15 amino acids. The V end was cut by 0 bases, the J end by 2 bases, with 10 bases between. The V gene's germline CDR1 is LNHNV and CDR2 YYDKDF (reference sequence). General study results and limits: Only patients who died were analyzed for survival; proton advantage is unproven. Under photons, naive T cells and diversity fell while effector/memory populations rose.

Here immunoSEQ multiplex PCR was the method, and the copy in TCRdb shows in-frame clones only, minus some. Of about 28,000 clones in the sample, around 82% were seen once. In the case of this clone: Antigen: not known.

This specimen consisted of peripheral blood, obtained from a patient treated with photon-based radiotherapy. V usage is TRBV15 and J usage is TRBJ2-5, with TRBD1 as a possible D gene (6 bases). The TCR was taken from a man aged 45-65 years with gastric cancer. CDR3 loop: CATSRDGRGQETQYF. DNA of the CDR3: TGTGCCACCAGCAGAGACGGCAGGGGACAAGAGACCCAGTACTTC. Complete variable domain (other parts from reference TRBV15 and TRBJ2-5): DAMVIQNPRYQVTQFGKPVTLSCSQTLNHNVMYWYQQKSSQAPKLLFHYYDKDFNNEADTPDNFQSRRPNTSFCFLDIRSPGLGDTAMYLCATSRDGRGQETQYFGPGTRLLVL.